This T cell receptor (beta chain) was identified during a study of T cells in Graves' hyperthyroidism and ophthalmopathy (dated 2019 in TCRdb). The study in broad terms: Peripheral blood samples were taken at the time of initial diagnosis, prior to any treatment. Whether ophthalmopathy could be predicted prospectively was tested in an independent validation cohort made up of under 20 hyperthyroidism patients plus 17 patients who later progressed to ophthalmopathy. TCR Vbeta CDR3 sequencing of roughly 140 peripheral blood samples (43 ophthalmopathy, some 75 hyperthyroidism and some 17 progressor patients) is reported in the paper. For training and testing, the roughly 100 patients in the discovery cohort were randomly divided in a 7:3 ratio. Once sampling was done, hyperthyroidism patients were given methimazole at a starting dose of 30 mg daily, whereas ophthalmopathy patients were given high-dose intravenous methylprednisolone. The study also compared thyroid tissue and blood T-cell repertoires from about six Graves' hyperthyroidism patients. TCR V-J signatures able to tell the groups apart were searched for in a discovery cohort of approximately 95 patients, of whom more than 40 had Graves' ophthalmopathy and more than 55 had stable Graves' hyperthyroidism. On the study overall, not on this receptor specifically: Blood samples also contained most of the expanded thyroid clonotypes (frequency above 0.001), which suggests that blood repertoires may reflect thyroid immune responses. In cross-validation, a model built on a 13 V-J signature told ophthalmopathy apart from stable hyperthyroidism with approximately 90% sensitivity and roughly 81% specificity, and in testing the same model reached 80%/75%. During validation, the model predicted progression to ophthalmopathy a median of approximately 6 months ahead of onset, with around 65% sensitivity and around 73% specificity. No statistical method was used to set the sample size in advance, and investigators knew the group allocation.

The TCR beta CDR3 regions were amplified from RNA transcripts. The TCR CDR3 was subjected to a first round of RT-PCR using the HTBI primer set and the Qiagen OneStep RT-PCR kit. A second multiplex PCR round built the libraries, followed by size selection and purification. The libraries were sequenced on an Illumina HiSeq2000 using paired-end 100 bp reads. The original pipeline was this. SOAPnuke was used to process the raw data, removing reads that contained adapters or uncalled bases, had a mean Phred below 15, or lacked an exact match to the constant primer or identifier. High-quality paired reads were merged using COPE v1.2.5, and each unique nucleotide sequence was defined as a clonotype. MiTCR v1.1 was used to align clonotypes to the IMGT TRBV, TRBD and TRBJ reference segments. The analysis included only V-J combinations with a frequency above 0.0001, which together covered 99% to 99.2% of the repertoires. The TCS score was defined as F50 (clonal expansion) divided by E x V (chaos), with BLOSUM62-based TCRdist calculated between CDR3 peptides within each V-J. Welch's t-statistics and random forest reduced roughly 500 V-J features to under 15, which were used in a naive Bayes classifier (R e1071). The raw public reads went through TCRdb reprocessing: fastp at Q25, MiXCR clone calling, in-frame beta chains kept. Each CDR3 protein appears once, grouped with its most common genes and DNA. TCRdb, not the authors, supplied the V and J calls. The sample table shows about 270,000 distinct CDR3 sequences, and about 20% are seen once. Of the sample, under 65% falls within the top ten clones.

The sample holds many counts of this clonotype. It lacks a known antigen. The record has no base qualities; no much larger clone is one base away. From the germline V gene (reference sequence), CDR1 is GTSNPN and CDR2 is SVGIG. V is reduced by 0 bases and J by 5 bases, leaving a spacing of 10 bases between them. The CDR3 has 13 amino acids, counting the end cysteine and phenylalanine. Here the CDR3 DNA is all that survives: 39 bases in frame from base 1. In the ophthalmopathy patients, disease was moderately to severely active, with a Clinical Activity Score of 3 or more, a NOSPECS grade of 4 or more, and a duration of less than 3 months. The study excluded patients with uncontrolled infections, other autoimmune diseases, pregnancy or lactation. Diagnoses were based on clinical symptoms, serum thyroxine and TRAb, thyroid ultrasound and orbital computed tomography. PBMCs were separated from over 9 ml of fresh peripheral blood using Ficoll-Paque density gradient centrifugation. Total RNA was extracted with Trizol reagent, and quality was checked on an Agilent 2100 Bioanalyzer.

Sequencing input: blood. The chain employs TRBV30 and TRBJ1-2; matching of 6 bases hints at TRBD1 as the D gene. The sequence derives from a man aged 25 to 40 with Graves' ophthalmopathy. CDR3 loop: CAWSVMRGYGYTF. In nucleotide form, the sequence is TGTGCCTGGAGTGTAATGAGGGGGTATGGCTACACCTTC.